The entry below gives a single TCR beta chain sequence along with its context. There are many counts of this clonotype. This receptor's antigen is unknown. Qualities for individual bases were not recorded, and no much larger clone is one base off. The library came from 5' RACE. The sequencer was a NextSeq 500. Unique molecular identifiers were attached to individual cDNA molecules in the TCR library protocol so that sequencing error and PCR bias could be corrected. Both TCR alpha and beta chains were sequenced, and tight co-correlation was observed between alpha and beta sequence abundances in each sample. Regarding the original processing steps: V gene, J gene and CDR3 annotation of TCR sequences was performed with Decombinator V4. Expanded TCRs were defined as changing significantly between any two time points under a Poisson model with p below 0.0001. TCR abundances were normalised to the total number of TCRs sequenced in each sample and reported as counts per million. MAIT TCRs were defined by TRAV1-2 paired with TRAJ12, TRAJ20 or TRAJ33, and iNKT TCRs by TRAV10 paired with TRAJ18. VDJdb, accessed 1 November 2021, was searched for CMV, EBV and SARS-CoV-2 annotated TCRs, with TCRs annotated for multiple antigens excluded. TCRdb's own reprocessing of the public reads used fastp at Q25 and MiXCR and kept productive beta chains. Entries are consolidated by CDR3 protein sequence, retaining the most common genes and DNA. The V and J calls here are based on TCRdb, not the publication. The sample table lists some 39,000 distinct CDR3 sequences, roughly 7% of them with a count of one. The ten largest clones add up to 8% to 9.5% of the sample.

This was a case-control study nested in a cohort of healthcare workers in London, UK, who had nasopharyngeal swab PCR tests and blood samples taken every week. Healthcare workers were enrolled in the week of the UK lockdown, from 23 to 31 March 2020, and were followed every week for up to roughly 15 weeks. The CDR3 runs 14 amino acids, cysteine and phenylalanine included. CDR3 DNA only is kept here, 42 bases in frame from base 1. V is cut by 1 base and J by 7 bases, and the space between the germline ends is 11 bases. CDR1 and CDR2, per the germline V gene, are SGHRS and YFSETQ. This entry belongs to a study of early T cells in non-severe SARS-CoV-2 infection (dated by TCRdb to the early 2020s). Study-wide context: Because TCR sequencing was done on bulk RNA from unsorted whole blood, the alpha and beta chains could not be paired.

Paper-wide results and their limitations: VDJdb matching was skewed toward anti-spike CD8 responses and likely underestimated virus-specific expansions by missing private and CD4 specificities.

The source is an adult who was a healthcare worker with PCR-confirmed SARS-CoV-2 infection or an uninfected control (not recorded which). Sequencing was carried out using whole blood. This chain joins TRBV5-1 to TRBJ2-2; the D region possibly corresponds to TRBD2 (5 bases align). In nucleotides, the sequence is TGCGCCAGCAGCTTGCCGGGGTCGGTCGGGGAGCTGTTTTTT. This is translated as CASSLPGSVGELFF.